One sample yielded the 2 T cell receptor beta chains listed below, sequenced in a study of T cells after yellow fever vaccination. TCRdb re-derived calls from the 5' RACE reads in MiXCR, one entry per CDR3 protein. The repertoire holds around 400,000 distinct CDR3 sequences, with approximately 10% as singletons. The source material was PBMCs, sampled on the day of the first yellow fever vaccination. The receptors derive from a man aged 18 to 29 who received the YFV17D yellow fever vaccine.

This clonotype has more than one count but fewer than ten. The rearrangement uses TRBV7-8 and TRBJ2-7, with a possible D match to TRBD1 (6 bases). Germline V gene sequence: CDR1 SGHVS, CDR2 FQNEAQ. This CDR3 is built from 15 residues. Trimming shortened V by 2 bases and J by 2 bases, and 13 bases separated the two germline ends. The CDR3 DNA reads TGTGCCAGCAGCTTACACCGGGACAAGACCTACGAGCAGTACGTC. This codes for CASSLHRDKTYEQYV.

This rearrangement joins TRBV24-1 to TRBJ2-1; D remains unclear. Germline values: CDR1 KGHDR, CDR2 SFDVKD. Trimming cost V 1 base and J 4 bases, with 13 bases left between them. The CDR3 is 16 amino acids. CDR3 sequence reads: CATSDFPGFTYNEQFF. In nucleotides, the CDR3 is TGTGCCACCAGTGATTTTCCCGGGTTCACGTACAATGAGCAGTTCTTC.